The 27 T cell receptor beta chains in this list originate from one sample, sequenced in a study of blood T cell repertoires in COVID-19. Measured with immunoSEQ multiplex PCR; TCRdb has only the in-frame clones, and not every one. The sample lists about 100,000 clones; about 93% were seen once. Sequenced sample: peripheral blood. These receptors originate from a woman younger than 45 with acute or convalescent COVID-19.

The chain links TRBV2 to TRBJ1-1; D might be TRBD1 (5 bases). Trimming shortened V by 3 bases and J by 0 bases, and 11 bases separated the two germline ends. Germline V gene lookup returns CDR1 SNHLY and CDR2 FYNNEI. The CDR3 is made up of 15 amino acids. The CDR3 DNA sequence: TGTGCCAGCAGTGACAGGGAAGGGATGAACACTGAAGCTTTCTTT. Translating gives CASSDREGMNTEAFF.

The rearrangement uses TRBV5-1 and TRBJ1-4; maybe TRBD1 (5 bases). The germline V gene encodes CDR1 SGHRS and CDR2 YFSETQ. Trimming removed 0 bases from V and 5 bases from J, with 11 bases in between. CDR3 length equals 15 residues. CDR3 residues: CASSLGQRRNEKLFF. CDR3 coding DNA: TGCGCCAGCAGCTTGGGACAGAGAAGGAATGAAAAACTGTTTTTT.

V gene TRBV6-1 combines with J gene TRBJ2-1, with a tentative D call TRBD2 (5 bases). Germline assignment: CDR1 MNHNS and CDR2 SASEGT. V lost 1 base, J lost 9 bases, and 13 bases lay in between. The CDR3 spans 14 residues. As DNA, the CDR3 is TGTGCCAGCAGTGAAGTACGAGGGCCAGGTGAGCAGTTCTTC. Encoded protein: CASSEVRGPGEQFF.

The V gene is TRBV6-1, the J gene TRBJ1-1, with a weak D call TRBD1 (5 bases). This CDR3 is built from 14 residues. V was pared by 1 base and J by 8 bases, with 14 bases between. CDR1 and CDR2 from the germline V gene are MNHNS and SASEGT. The CDR3 nucleotides are TGTGCCAGCAGTGAAGACTGGCAGGGTAAAGAAGCTTTCTTT. It is translated as CASSEDWQGKEAFF.

J is TRBJ2-4 and V is TRBV6-5, with D perhaps TRBD2 (5 bases). Germline lookup yields CDR1 MNHEY and CDR2 SVGAGI. This CDR3 is 14 amino acids long. V was trimmed by 5 bases and J by 12 bases, leaving 20 bases between them. CDR3 sequence (DNA): TGTGCCAGCAGTCAGCGGTCGCTATACGCCGGTCAGTACTTC. As protein: CASSQRSLYAGQYF.

Only one count was recorded for this clone. The V call is TRBV27, the J call TRBJ1-1, with D unclear. The CDR3 spans 15 residues. The V and J ends lost 4 bases and 0 bases respectively, with 12 bases between them. CDR1 is MNHEY, CDR2 SMNVEV, per germline (reference sequence). The CDR3 DNA follows: TGTGCCAGCAGTTCATCGAGCGGCCTGAACACTGAAGCTTTCTTT. Translation gives CASSSSSGLNTEAFF.

The chain carries TRBV11-3 and TRBJ1-1; TRBD1 is a possible D gene (5 bases). This CDR3 region has 18 residues. V lost 5 bases to trimming and J lost 2 bases, with 24 bases between them. Germline lookup yields CDR1 SGHNT and CDR2 YENEEA. The CDR3 sequence is CASSGRGYGGANNTEAFF. The CDR3 nucleotides are TGTGCCAGCAGCGGTCGAGGTTACGGGGGAGCCAACAACACTGAAGCTTTCTTT.

J is TRBJ2-7 and V is TRBV4-1; perhaps TRBD1 as D (5 bases). V was shortened by 1 base and J by 3 bases, with 13 bases between the two germline ends. There are 15 residues in the CDR3. From germline, CDR1 is MGHRA and CDR2 YSYEKL. This CDR3 reads CASSQGTMPRYEQYF. The CDR3 DNA reads TGCGCCAGCAGCCAAGGGACAATGCCTCGCTACGAGCAGTACTTC.

This rearrangement joins TRBV27 to TRBJ1-2; 7 bases align to TRBD1. Germline-derived CDR1 and CDR2 are MNHEY and SMNVEV (reference sequence). V trimming: 5 bases; J trimming: 4 bases; junction bases outside the gene matches: 28. The CDR3 sequence is 21 residues long. CDR3 in amino acids: CASSSFNSDRSQGFLLYGYTF. CDR3 in DNA: TGTGCCAGCAGTAGTTTTAACTCGGACAGGTCGCAGGGCTTCCTCCTCTATGGCTACACCTTC.

The chain couples TRBV11-1 to TRBJ2-1, with TRBD2 matching over 14 bases. The CDR3 loop spans 15 amino acids. Trimming at V came to 4 bases and at J to 8 bases, leaving 4 bases not matched to a gene. Germline V gene lookup returns CDR1 SGHAT and CDR2 FQDESV (reference sequence). CDR3 DNA sequence: TGTGCCAGCAGCTCGGGACTAGCGGGAGAGGATGAGCAGTTCTTC. Protein: CASSSGLAGEDEQFF.

The chain couples TRBV4-2 to TRBJ2-1; TRBD2 aligns across 10 bases. The germline CDR1 and CDR2 sequences are LGHNA and YNFKEQ. Trimming cost V 1 base and J 8 bases; bases outside gene matches: 5. The CDR3 spans 15 residues. Here the CDR3 reads CASSQASGSLHEQFF. In DNA, the CDR3 is TGTGCCAGCAGCCAAGCTAGCGGGAGTTTACATGAGCAGTTCTTC.

This clone was seen more than once but under ten times. This sequence joins TRBV12-5 and TRBJ2-2, with a possible D match to TRBD1 (6 bases). V was shortened by 2 bases and J by 6 bases, with 13 bases between the two germline ends. The CDR3 is 15 residues long. The germline V gene encodes CDR1 LGHNT and CDR2 FRNRAP. The DNA of the CDR3 is TGTGCTAGTGGTTTGAAGGGACACCACTCCGGGGAGCTGTTTTTT. This codes for CASGLKGHHSGELFF. Variable domain in full (rest from reference TRBV12-5 and TRBJ2-2): DARVTQTPRHKVTEMGQEVTMRCQPILGHNTVFWYRQTMMQGLELLAYFRNRAPLDDSGMPKDRFSAEMPDATLATLKIQPSEPRDSAVYFCASGLKGHHSGELFFGEGSRLTVL.

This CDR3 reads CASSETGRGQPQHF. The CDR3 nucleotides are TGTGCCAGCAGTGAGACAGGAAGGGGTCAGCCCCAGCATTTT. The chain has TRBV6-1 and TRBJ1-5; possible D gene TRBD1, 6 bases. Germline V lookup: CDR1 MNHNS, CDR2 SASEGT. This CDR3 is 14 amino acids long. V was clipped by 3 bases and J by 6 bases, with 12 bases between them.

DNA for the CDR3: TGTGCCAGCAGCTTCACCTCCGGGACTAGCGGGGGGCCCCCGTCCAATTACGAGCAGTACTTC. Its translation is CASSFTSGTSGGPPSNYEQYF. The genes are TRBV7-8 and TRBJ2-7; 15 nucleotides match TRBD2. Trimming cost V 3 bases and J 4 bases; bases outside gene matches: 19. The CDR3 sequence is 21 residues long. The V gene's germline CDR1 is SGHVS and CDR2 FQNEAQ.

This chain links TRBV19 with TRBJ1-5, with unresolved D. This CDR3 spans 10 amino acids. Germline V gene lookup returns CDR1 LNHDA and CDR2 SQIVND (reference sequence). V was cut by 10 bases and J by 12 bases, with 13 bases left in between. The chain's CDR3 is CATGGGRQHF. DNA of the CDR3: TGTGCCACCGGAGGAGGACGCCAGCATTTT.

The V gene is TRBV7-3, the J gene TRBJ2-5; 7 bases map to TRBD2. V was pared by 0 bases and J by 4 bases, with 2 bases of the junction left unmatched. The CDR3 is 14 amino acids. From germline, CDR1 is SGHTA and CDR2 FQGTGA. In DNA form, the CDR3 reads TGTGCCAGCAGCTTAACGGGCGGGGGAGAGACCCAGTACTTC. It specifies CASSLTGGGETQYF.

V and J are TRBV27 and TRBJ2-3, with 10 bases matching TRBD1. V trimming: 5 bases; J trimming: 3 bases; junction bases outside the gene matches: 11. CDR1 is MNHEY, CDR2 SMNVEV, per germline (reference sequence). The CDR3 extends over 17 amino acids. Here the CDR3 DNA reads TGTGCCAGCAGTCCACTCCCGGGACAGGGGAGTACAGATACGCAGTATTTT. Its protein product is CASSPLPGQGSTDTQYF.

The chain has TRBV4-3 and TRBJ2-7; 8 bases agree with TRBD2. With V trimmed by 0 bases and J by 3 bases, 7 bases remained unmatched. The germline CDR1 and CDR2 sequences are LGHNA and YSLEER. This CDR3 is 16 amino acids long. The CDR3 loop reads CASSQDRSGGHYEQYF. As DNA, the CDR3 is TGCGCCAGCAGCCAAGATAGGAGCGGGGGTCACTACGAGCAGTACTTC.

This chain connects TRBV5-6 to TRBJ1-1, with TRBD1 as a possible D gene (5 bases). Germline V CDR1 and CDR2: SGHDT, YYEEEE. V shed 0 bases and J shed 3 bases, with 6 bases lying between them. This CDR3 has 13 amino acids. CDR3 in amino acids: CASSLGQYTEAFF. The CDR3, as DNA: TGTGCCAGCAGCTTGGGACAGTACACTGAAGCTTTCTTT.

The J gene is TRBJ1-2, the V gene TRBV7-8; 8 bases are shared with TRBD1. The length of the CDR3 is 13 residues. The germline CDR1 and CDR2 sequences are SGHVS and FQNEAQ. V dropped 0 bases and J dropped 13; count of bases not matched to a gene: 7. CDR3 in DNA: TGTGCCAGCAGCTTAGCGCTCAGGGGGCGCATCACCTTC. Translation: CASSLALRGRITF. The entire variable domain, with the rest obtained from reference TRBV7-8 and TRBJ1-2, is as follows: GAGVSQSPRYKVAKRGQDVALRCDPISGHVSLFWYQQALGQGPEFLTYFQNEAQLDKSGLPSDRFFAERPEGSVSTLKIQRTQQEDSAVYLCASSLALRGRITFGSGTRLTVV.

This chain links TRBV9 with TRBJ2-2; D might be TRBD2 (5 bases). The CDR3 is made up of 14 amino acids. V lost 4 bases and J lost 3, with 10 bases in between. Germline V gene sequence: CDR1 SGDLS, CDR2 YYNGEE. Here the CDR3 reads CASSPREHTGELFF. As DNA, the CDR3 is TGTGCCAGCAGCCCCCGGGAACACACCGGGGAGCTGTTTTTT.

This clone was counted a single time. This rearrangement joins TRBV21-1 to TRBJ1-2; no check of the table's D call, TRBD1, against the DNA was made. TRBV21-1 is reported as a pseudogene. The CDR3 runs to 17 residues. CDR3 in DNA: TGTGCCAGCAGCAAGGTTCCGGGACAGAGTCACGTCTATGGCTACACCTTC. The encoded protein is CASSKVPGQSHVYGYTF.

The chain couples TRBV7-2 to TRBJ1-3; D gene uncertain. The germline gives CDR1 SGHTA, CDR2 FQGNSA. The CDR3 has 16 residues. V lost 4 bases to trimming and J lost 1 base, with 14 bases between them. The CDR3 DNA is TGTGCCAGCAGCTCCACGGTCTCTGAATCTGGAAACACCATATATTTT. Translating it yields CASSSTVSESGNTIYF. Full variable domain (outside the CDR3, taken from reference TRBV7-2 and TRBJ1-3): GAGVSQSPSNKVTEKGKDVELRCDPISGHTALYWYRQSLGQGLEFLIYFQGNSAPDKSGLPSDRFSAERTGGSVSTLTIQRTQQEDSAVYLCASSSTVSESGNTIYFGEGSWLTVV.

The V call is TRBV12-5, the J call TRBJ1-2; 7 bases line up with TRBD1. Germline values: CDR1 LGHNT, CDR2 FRNRAP. With V trimmed by 6 bases and J by 5 bases, 6 bases remained unmatched. This CDR3 spans 13 amino acids. In DNA, the CDR3 is TGTGCTAGTGGACGACAGGGTTGGTATGGCTACACCTTC. Encoded protein: CASGRQGWYGYTF.

The chain carries TRBV2 and TRBJ1-2; unclear D gene. Germline loops: CDR1 SNHLY, CDR2 FYNNEI. CDR3 length: 13 residues. Trimming cost V 4 bases and J 5 bases, with 11 bases left between them. Here the CDR3 DNA reads TGTGCCAGCAGTGTACGTGGAGAATATGGCTACACCTTC. Amino acids: CASSVRGEYGYTF.

The genes are TRBV14 and TRBJ1-4; 9 positions agree with TRBD1. Germline loops: CDR1 SGHDN, CDR2 FVKESK. The length of the CDR3 is 16 residues. V lost 4 bases and J lost 5; bases outside the gene matches: 8. In DNA form, the CDR3 reads TGTGCCAGCAGCCTACACCGGGACAGGGTGAATGAAAAACTGTTTTTT. This encodes CASSLHRDRVNEKLFF.

The rearrangement joins TRBV6-2 or TRBV6-3 to TRBJ2-1; D may be TRBD2 (7 bases). Between the trimmed V and J ends, which lost 4 bases and 4 bases, there was a span of 14 bases. The CDR3 is 15 residues long. Germline V gene sequence: CDR1 MNHEY, CDR2 SVGEGT. Here the CDR3 reads CASSLRGAGYNEQFF. In DNA, the CDR3 is TGTGCCAGCAGTTTACGGGGGGCGGGTTACAATGAGCAGTTCTTC.